This TCR beta chain was sequenced during a study of blood T cell repertoires in COVID-19. This clone was counted a single time. Libraries were prepared by immunoSEQ multiplex PCR; TCRdb keeps only in-frame clonotypes and omits some of them. The sample records 30,000 to 40,000 clones, under 90% being singletons. The sequence came from a man between 60 and 70 years old with COVID-19, enrolled during active disease. Sequencing input: peripheral blood.

CDR3 nucleotides: TGTGCCAGCATTACCGGGACTAGCGGGAGCCGCGGGTTCTTC. Its translation: CASITGTSGSRGFF. This chain connects TRBV2 to TRBJ2-1; 14 bases are shared with TRBD2. The CDR3 extends over 14 amino acids. The V gene's germline CDR1 is SNHLY and CDR2 FYNNEI. With V trimmed by 7 bases and J by 15 bases, 11 bases remained unmatched.